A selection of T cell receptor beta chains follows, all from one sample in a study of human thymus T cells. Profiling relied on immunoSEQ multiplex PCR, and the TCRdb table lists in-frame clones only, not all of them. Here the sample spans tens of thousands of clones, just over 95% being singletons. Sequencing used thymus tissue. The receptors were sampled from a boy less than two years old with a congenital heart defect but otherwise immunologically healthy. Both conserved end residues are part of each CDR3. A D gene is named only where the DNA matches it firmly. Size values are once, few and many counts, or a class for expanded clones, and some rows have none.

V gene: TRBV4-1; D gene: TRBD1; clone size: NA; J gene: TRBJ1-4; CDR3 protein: CASSQRDRVNEKLFF; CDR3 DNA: TGCGCCAGCAGCCAAAGGGACAGGGTAAATGAAAAACTGTTTTTT
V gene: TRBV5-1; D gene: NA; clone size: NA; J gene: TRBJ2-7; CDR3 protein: CASSRGAGKRYEQYF; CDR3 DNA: TGCGCCAGCAGCCGTGGGGCAGGGAAGCGCTACGAGCAGTACTTC
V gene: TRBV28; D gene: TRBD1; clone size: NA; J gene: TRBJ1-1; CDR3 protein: CASSPRDRGFSVAFF; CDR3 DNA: TGTGCCAGCAGTCCCCGGGACAGGGGGTTTAGCGTAGCTTTCTTT
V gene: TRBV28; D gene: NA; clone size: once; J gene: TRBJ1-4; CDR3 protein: CASSSIRRWVKLFF; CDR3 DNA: TGTGCCAGCAGTTCCATCAGGAGATGGGTAAAACTGTTTTTT
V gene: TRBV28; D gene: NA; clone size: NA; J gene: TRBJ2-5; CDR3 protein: CASSFWPGETQYF; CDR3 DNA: TGTGCCAGCAGTTTTTGGCCAGGAGAGACCCAGTACTTC
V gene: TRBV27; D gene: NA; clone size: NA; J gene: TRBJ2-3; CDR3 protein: CASSFWEAGADTQYF; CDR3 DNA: TGTGCCAGCAGTTTTTGGGAGGCCGGGGCAGATACGCAGTATTTT
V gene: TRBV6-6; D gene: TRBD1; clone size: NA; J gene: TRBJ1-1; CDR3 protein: CASSYWTGPEAFF; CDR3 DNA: TGTGCCAGCAGTTACTGGACAGGGCCTGAAGCTTTCTTT
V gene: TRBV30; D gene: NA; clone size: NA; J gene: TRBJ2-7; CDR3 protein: CAWSGAFLSPLTIYEQYF; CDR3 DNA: TGTGCCTGGAGTGGCGCGTTCCTAAGCCCCCTAACCATCTACGAGCAGTACTTC
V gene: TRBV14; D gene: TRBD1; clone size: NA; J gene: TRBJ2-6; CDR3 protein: CASSQGGWGQGGNSGANVLTF; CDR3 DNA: TGTGCCAGCAGCCAAGGGGGCTGGGGACAGGGAGGTAACTCTGGGGCCAACGTCCTGACTTTC
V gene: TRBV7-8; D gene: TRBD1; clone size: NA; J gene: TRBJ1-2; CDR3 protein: CASSLREGGEYYGYTF; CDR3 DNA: TGTGCCAGCAGCTTAAGAGAAGGGGGCGAATACTATGGCTACACCTTC
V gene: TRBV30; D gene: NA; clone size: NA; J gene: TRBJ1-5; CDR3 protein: CAWSVPCGTPWDNQPQHF; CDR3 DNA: TGTGCCTGGAGTGTACCGTGTGGCACCCCGTGGGACAATCAGCCCCAGCATTTT
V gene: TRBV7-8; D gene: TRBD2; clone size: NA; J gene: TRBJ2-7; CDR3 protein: CASSLPASGTSEQYF; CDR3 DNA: TGTGCCAGCAGCTTACCCGCTAGCGGGACCAGCGAGCAGTACTTC
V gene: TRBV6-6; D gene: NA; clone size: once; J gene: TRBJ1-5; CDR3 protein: CASNRDGNQPQHF; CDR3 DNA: TGTGCCAGCAATAGGGATGGCAATCAGCCCCAGCATTTT
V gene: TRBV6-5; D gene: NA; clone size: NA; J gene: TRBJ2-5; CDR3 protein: CASSYGGLGGETQYF; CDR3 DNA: TGTGCCAGCAGTTATGGGGGATTGGGTGGGGAGACCCAGTACTTC
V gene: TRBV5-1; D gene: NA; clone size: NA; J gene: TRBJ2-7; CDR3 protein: CASSHGGGFLGEQYF; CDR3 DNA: TGCGCCAGCAGCCATGGGGGCGGATTCTTAGGCGAGCAGTACTTC
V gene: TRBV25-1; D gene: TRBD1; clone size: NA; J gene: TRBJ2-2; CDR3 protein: CASSGQGPNPSTGELFF; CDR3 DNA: TGTGCCAGCAGTGGACAGGGCCCCAACCCTTCCACCGGGGAGCTGTTTTTT
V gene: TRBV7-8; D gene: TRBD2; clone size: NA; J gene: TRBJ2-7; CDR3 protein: CASSSGLAGGAYEQYF; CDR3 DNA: TGTGCCAGCAGCTCGGGACTAGCGGGAGGGGCCTACGAGCAGTACTTC
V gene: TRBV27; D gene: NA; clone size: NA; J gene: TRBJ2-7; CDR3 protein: CASSSGNYEQYF; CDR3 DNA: TGTGCCAGCAGTTCAGGGAACTACGAGCAGTACTTC
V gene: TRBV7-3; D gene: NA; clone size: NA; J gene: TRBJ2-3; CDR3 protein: CASSLGSGGVFDTQYF; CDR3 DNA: TGTGCCAGCAGCTTAGGGAGTGGCGGGGTTTTTGATACGCAGTATTTT
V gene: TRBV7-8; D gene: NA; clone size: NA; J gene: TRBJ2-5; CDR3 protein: CASSSTGFQETQYF; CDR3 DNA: TGTGCCAGCAGCTCGACTGGTTTCCAAGAGACCCAGTACTTC
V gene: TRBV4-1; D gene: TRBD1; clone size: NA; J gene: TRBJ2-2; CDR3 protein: CASSQGGQGKTGELFF; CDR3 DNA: TGCGCCAGCAGCCAAGGAGGACAGGGGAAAACCGGGGAGCTGTTTTTT
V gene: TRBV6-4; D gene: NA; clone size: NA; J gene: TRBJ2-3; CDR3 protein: CATKQGYGTDTQYF; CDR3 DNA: TGTGCCACCAAACAGGGATATGGCACAGATACGCAGTATTTT
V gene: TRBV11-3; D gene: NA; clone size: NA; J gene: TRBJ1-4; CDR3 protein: CASSLDVIRGNEKLFF; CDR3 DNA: TGTGCCAGCAGCTTAGACGTAATCCGGGGGAATGAAAAACTGTTTTTT
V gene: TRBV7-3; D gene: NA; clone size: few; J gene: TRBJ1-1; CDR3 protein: CASSPGPGGRAFF; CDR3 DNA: TGTGCCAGCAGCCCCGGACCGGGCGGGCGGGCTTTCTTT
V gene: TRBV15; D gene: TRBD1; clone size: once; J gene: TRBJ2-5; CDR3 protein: CATSRDLSTGGPQETQYF; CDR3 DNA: TGTGCCACCAGCAGAGATTTAAGTACAGGGGGGCCCCAAGAGACCCAGTACTTC
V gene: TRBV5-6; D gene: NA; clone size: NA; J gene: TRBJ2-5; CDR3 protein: CASSSGSQTQYF; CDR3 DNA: TGTGCCAGCAGCTCCGGGAGTCAGACCCAGTACTTC
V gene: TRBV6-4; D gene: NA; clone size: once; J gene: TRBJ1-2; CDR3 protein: CASSPREGSYGYTF; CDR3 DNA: TGTGCCAGCAGCCCGCGGGAGGGCAGCTATGGCTACACCTTC
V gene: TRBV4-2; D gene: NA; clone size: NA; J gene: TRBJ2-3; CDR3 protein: CASSQPDRVGTDTQYF; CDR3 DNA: TGTGCCAGCAGCCAGCCCGACAGAGTCGGTACAGATACGCAGTATTTT
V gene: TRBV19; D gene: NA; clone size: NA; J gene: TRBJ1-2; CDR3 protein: CASWTVVGDGYTF; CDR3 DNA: TGTGCCAGCTGGACGGTCGTAGGGGATGGCTACACCTTC
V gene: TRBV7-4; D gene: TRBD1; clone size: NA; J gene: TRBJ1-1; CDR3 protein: CASSSNRGNTEAFF; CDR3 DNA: TGTGCCAGCAGCTCGAACAGGGGGAACACTGAAGCTTTCTTT
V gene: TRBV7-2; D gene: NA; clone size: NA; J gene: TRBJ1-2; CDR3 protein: CASSLRDYGYTF; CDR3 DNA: TGTGCCAGCAGCTTAAGAGACTATGGCTACACCTTC
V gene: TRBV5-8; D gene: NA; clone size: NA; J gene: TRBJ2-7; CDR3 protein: CASSLGQYEQYF; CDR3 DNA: TGTGCCAGCAGCTTGGGACAGTACGAGCAGTACTTC
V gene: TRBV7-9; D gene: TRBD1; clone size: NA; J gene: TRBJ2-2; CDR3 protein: CASSSGTETGELFF; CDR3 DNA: TGTGCCAGCAGCTCCGGGACAGAGACCGGGGAGCTGTTTTTT
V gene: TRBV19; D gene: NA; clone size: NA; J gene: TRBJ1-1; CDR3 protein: CASSSSRDGFEAFF; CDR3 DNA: TGTGCCAGTAGTTCGTCCCGGGACGGATTTGAAGCTTTCTTT
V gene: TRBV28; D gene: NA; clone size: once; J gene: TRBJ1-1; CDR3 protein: CASSFRQANTEAFF; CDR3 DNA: TGTGCCAGCAGTTTCCGACAGGCGAACACTGAAGCTTTCTTT
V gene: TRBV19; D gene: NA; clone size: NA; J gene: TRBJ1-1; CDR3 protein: CATLARSKTEAFF; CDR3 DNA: TGTGCCACGCTCGCGCGGTCTAAGACTGAAGCTTTCTTT
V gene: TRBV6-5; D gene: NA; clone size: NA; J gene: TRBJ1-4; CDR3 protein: CASSSKDSGGDEKLFF; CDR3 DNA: TGTGCCAGCAGTTCAAAGGACAGCGGGGGCGATGAAAAACTGTTTTTT
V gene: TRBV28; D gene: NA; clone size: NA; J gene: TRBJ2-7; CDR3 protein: CASSLINGQGRSEQYF; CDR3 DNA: TGTGCCAGCAGTTTAATCAACGGGCAGGGTAGAAGCGAGCAGTACTTC
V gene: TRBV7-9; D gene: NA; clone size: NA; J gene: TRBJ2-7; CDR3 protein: CASSPDSTYEQYF; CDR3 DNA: TGTGCCAGCAGCCCAGACAGCACCTACGAGCAGTACTTC
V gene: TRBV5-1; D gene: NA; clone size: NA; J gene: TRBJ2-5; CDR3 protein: CASSLRVGETQYF; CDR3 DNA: TGCGCCAGCAGCTTGAGGGTCGGGGAGACCCAGTACTTC
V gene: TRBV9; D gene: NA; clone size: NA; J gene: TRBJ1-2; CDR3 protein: CASSASHLGSDYGYTF; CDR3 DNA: TGTGCCAGCAGCGCATCACATCTGGGGTCGGACTATGGCTACACCTTC
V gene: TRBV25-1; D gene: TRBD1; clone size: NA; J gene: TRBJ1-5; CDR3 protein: CASNPGGDQPQHF; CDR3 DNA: TGTGCCAGCAACCCAGGGGGCGATCAGCCCCAGCATTTT
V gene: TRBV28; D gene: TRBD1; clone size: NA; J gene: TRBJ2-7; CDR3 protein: CASSVAPPATGPYEQYF; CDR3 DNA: TGTGCCAGCAGTGTTGCCCCCCCGGCGACAGGGCCCTACGAGCAGTACTTC
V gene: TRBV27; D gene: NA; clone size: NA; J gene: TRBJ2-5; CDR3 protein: CASSPQIAAQETQYF; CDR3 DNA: TGTGCCAGCAGTCCTCAGATAGCGGCACAAGAGACCCAGTACTTC
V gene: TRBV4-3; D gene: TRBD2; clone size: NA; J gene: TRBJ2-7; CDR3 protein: CASSQESSGGAGEQYF; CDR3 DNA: TGCGCCAGCAGCCAAGAGTCTAGCGGGGGAGCAGGCGAGCAGTACTTC
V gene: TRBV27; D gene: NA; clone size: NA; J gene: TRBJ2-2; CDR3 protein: CASSLRQRRTGELFF; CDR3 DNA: TGTGCCAGCAGTTTACGGCAGAGAAGGACCGGGGAGCTGTTTTTT
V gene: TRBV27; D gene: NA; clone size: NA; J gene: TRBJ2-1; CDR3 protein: CASGYRGNEQFF; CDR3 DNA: TGTGCCAGCGGCTATAGGGGCAATGAGCAGTTCTTC
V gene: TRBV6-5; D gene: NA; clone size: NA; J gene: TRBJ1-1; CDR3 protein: CASSYSEGIDTEAFF; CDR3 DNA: TGTGCCAGCAGTTACTCGGAAGGGATTGACACTGAAGCTTTCTTT
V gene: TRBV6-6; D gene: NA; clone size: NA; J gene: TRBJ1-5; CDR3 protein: CASTTGTDSNQPQHF; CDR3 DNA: TGTGCCAGCACCACTGGGACGGATAGCAATCAGCCCCAGCATTTT